This entry concerns a single T cell receptor beta chain. As yet, its antigen is unknown. Trimming cost V 1 base and J 4 bases, with 25 bases left between them. Germline V lookup: CDR1 LGHNA, CDR2 YSLEER. This CDR3 comprises 19 residues. Each patient experienced a relapse that followed autologous stem cell transplantation, and brentuximab vedotin exposure varied. This record belongs to a study of PD-1 blockade in classical Hodgkin lymphoma. Whole-study results and caveats: TCR diversity in CD4+, not CD8+, cells rose significantly by C4D1. Reports indicated that newly diagnosed patients had lower baseline TCR diversity than healthy donors did. The baseline diversity of complete responders showed similarity to that of newly diagnosed patients. The repertoire differences lack a defined cause, possibly disease activity or prior therapy.

The table came from immunoSEQ multiplex PCR; TCRdb's copy has only in-frame clones and leaves some out. The sample lists about 19,000 clones; roughly 89% were seen once. The sample here was peripheral blood mononuclear cells (PBMCs), taken before the second cycle of nivolumab. This sequence originates from a human donor with classical Hodgkin lymphoma. The chain is built from TRBV4-3 and TRBJ1-2, with D perhaps matching TRBD1 (6 bases). CDR3 loop: CASSQVYPPQSLGGYGYTF. DNA of the CDR3: TGCGCCAGCAGCCAAGTGTACCCTCCTCAATCGTTAGGGGGCTATGGCTACACCTTC.